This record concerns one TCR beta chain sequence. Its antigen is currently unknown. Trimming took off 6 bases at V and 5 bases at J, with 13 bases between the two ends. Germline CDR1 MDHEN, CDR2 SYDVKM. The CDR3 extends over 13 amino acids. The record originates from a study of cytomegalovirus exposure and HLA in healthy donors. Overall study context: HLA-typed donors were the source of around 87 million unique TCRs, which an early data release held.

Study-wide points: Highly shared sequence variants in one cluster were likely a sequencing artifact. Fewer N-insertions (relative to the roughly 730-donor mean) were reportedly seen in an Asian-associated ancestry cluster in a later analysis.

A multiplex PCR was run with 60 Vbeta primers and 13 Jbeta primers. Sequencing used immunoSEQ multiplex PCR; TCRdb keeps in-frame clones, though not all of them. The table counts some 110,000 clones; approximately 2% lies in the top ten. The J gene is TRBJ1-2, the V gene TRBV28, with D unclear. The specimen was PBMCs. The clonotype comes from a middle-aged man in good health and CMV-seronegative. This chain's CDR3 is CASSETGRYGYTF. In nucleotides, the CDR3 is TGTGCCAGCAGCGAGACCGGGAGGTATGGCTACACCTTC.